This TCR beta chain derives from a study of T-cell reconstitution after alpha-beta-depleted transplantation in children. The study's findings and limits: One year post-transplant, T-cell counts and diversity were largely derived from T cells produced anew.

Library preparation (for TCRbeta) was performed with unique molecular identifiers. TCRdb itself ran the PCR reads through MiXCR, one entry per CDR3 protein. In the table there are about 260,000 distinct CDR3 sequences, approximately 8.9% of which are singletons. This CDR3 contains 15 residues. V dropped 0 bases and J dropped 7; count of bases not matched to a gene: 2. Germline-derived CDR1 and CDR2 are SGHVS and FNYEAQ. This clonotype was found many times. Its target is not known. V is TRBV7-6 and J is TRBJ2-1; 11 bases map to TRBD2. Sequencing was performed on PBMCs, mostly from graft donor cells, taken 180 days after TCRalphabeta/CD19-depleted stem cell transplant. This TCR was recovered from a male patient between 5 and 17 years old who had a stem cell transplant for acute lymphoblastic leukemia, so the T cells may come from the graft donor. CDR3: CASSLAPSGRNEQFF. In nucleotides, the CDR3 is TGTGCCAGCAGCTTAGCGCCTAGCGGGAGGAATGAGCAGTTCTTC.